This T cell receptor (beta chain) was captured by sequencing in a study of T cell repertoires in ileal Crohn's disease. Study-level background: At surgery, around 36% of patients smoked, with median disease duration 7.9 years. Postoperative therapy was given to about half: 10 to 12 thiopurines, roughly 20 anti-TNF agents.

Regarding time point: neoterminal ileum biopsy at postoperative endoscopy, about 6 months after surgery. Study-wide results and caveats: All patients with clonality above 26.8% had endoscopic recurrence. Mucosal expansions were suggested to be mainly CD8 T cells.

The V gene end was trimmed by 0 bases and the J gene end by 5 bases; junction bases not matched to a gene: 5. The CDR3 totals 15 residues. Germline V lookup: CDR1 SGHRS, CDR2 YFSETQ. As regards this clone: Its antigen is still unknown.

Sequenced by immunoSEQ multiplex PCR; TCRdb stores in-frame clones only, minus some. Here the sample spans a few hundred clones, 87% being singletons. Specimen: ileal tissue. The sequence came from an adult with Crohn's disease. V and J are TRBV5-1 and TRBJ2-1; 7 nucleotides align to TRBD1. DNA for the CDR3: TGCGCCAGCAGCTTGGCCGGACAGGTTAACAATGAGCAGTTCTTC. Translated: CASSLAGQVNNEQFF.